The 16 T cell receptor beta chains given below trace back to one sample, sequenced in a study of shared clonotypes between healthy human individuals. CD45RO-negative, CCR7-positively selected cells formed the naive CD8 fraction, excluding terminally differentiated effector memory CD45RA+ cells. Generated by immunoSEQ multiplex PCR, the TCRdb table keeps only in-frame clones and is missing some. The table shows about 2 million clones, with approximately 94% occurring only once. The specimen was naive CD8+ T cells sorted from blood. The receptors originated from a man in his late teens or twenties in good health.

The chain is built from TRBV7-9 and TRBJ1-6; D is undetermined. Trimming pared 5 bases from V and 6 bases from J, leaving 11 bases between. This CDR3 region has 14 residues. Germline V lookup: CDR1 SEHNR, CDR2 FQNEAQ (reference sequence). The CDR3 region is CASSESFGNSPLHF. The CDR3 DNA is TGTGCCAGCAGCGAGAGCTTTGGTAATTCACCCCTCCACTTT.

The sample holds a few counts of this clone. This sequence joins TRBV19 and TRBJ1-5; maybe TRBD1 (6 bases). CDR1 and CDR2 from the germline V gene are LNHDA and SQIVND (reference sequence). CDR3 length equals 14 residues. The V end was cut by 4 bases, the J end by 5 bases, with 12 bases between. CDR3 region: CASSTGQLHQPQHF. CDR3 nucleotides: TGTGCCAGTAGTACCGGACAGCTGCATCAGCCCCAGCATTTT.

The chain combines TRBV29-1 with TRBJ2-5; the D call may be TRBD1 or TRBD2 (6 bases each). The J call is doubtful: the DNA matches TRBJ2-7 better. Germline CDR1 and CDR2: SQVTM and ANQGSEA. CDR3 length: 15 residues. The CDR3 DNA reads as TGCAGCGTGCCGGGGGCCGCAGCCTCTGTGGGCGAGCAGTACTTC. Its protein product is CSVPGAAASVGEQYF.

The chain links TRBV28 to TRBJ2-7, with unresolved D. Trimming removed 1 base at V and 5 bases at J, with 6 bases between. The CDR3 is 12 amino acids. Germline-derived CDR1 and CDR2 are MDHEN and SYDVKM. The CDR3 region has the DNA TGTGCCAGCAGTTTATACGGCGACGAGCAGTACTTC. Its protein is CASSLYGDEQYF.

This clone came up once. The chain joins TRBV27 to TRBJ1-1; 9 positions match TRBD1. In germline, CDR1 is MNHEY, CDR2 SMNVEV (reference sequence). The CDR3 covers 13 residues. The junction had 9 bases not matched to a gene; V was cut back by 5 bases and J by 11 bases. CDR3 sequence (DNA): TGTGCCAGCAGTCCGTGGGACAGGGAAGAGGCTTTCTTT. The encoded protein is CASSPWDREEAFF.

The V and J genes are TRBV12-5 and TRBJ2-5, with 7 bases that match TRBD1. The CDR3 length is 16 residues. CDR1 and CDR2 from the germline V gene are LGHNT and FRNRAP. V lost 2 bases to trimming and J lost 4 bases; unmatched junction nucleotides: 10. In nucleotides, the CDR3 is TGTGCTAGTGGTTTGCCTCCCGGGACAGCCGGAGAGACCCAGTACTTC. Its translation: CASGLPPGTAGETQYF.

This clone was detected once. This specimen includes other DNA sequences encoding the same CDR3. V gene TRBV5-6 combines with J gene TRBJ2-7; D is possibly TRBD1 (6 bases). Germline CDR1 reads SGHDT; CDR2 reads YYEEEE. V gave up 3 bases and J gave up 3 bases, with 10 bases separating them. The CDR3 is 13 residues long. CDR3 nucleotides: TGTGCCAGCAGCTCGGACAGTAACTACGAGCAGTACTTC. Its protein is CASSSDSNYEQYF.

The chain uses TRBV28 and TRBJ2-1; D is possibly TRBD1 (8 bases). Trimming removed 4 bases from V and 8 bases from J, with 24 bases in between. The length of the CDR3 is 17 residues. Looked up from germline, CDR1 is MDHEN and CDR2 is SYDVKM. DNA for the CDR3: TGTGCCAGCAGTTCCTACAGGGGGGGTACACCGGTGGATGAGCAGTTCTTC. This codes for CASSSYRGGTPVDEQFF.

The rearrangement uses TRBV10-1 and TRBJ2-7, with D uncertain. The V end lost 0 bases, the J end lost 2 bases, and 11 bases lay between the germline ends. This CDR3 has 15 residues. Germline CDR1 is WNHNN and CDR2 is SYGVQD (reference sequence). Written as DNA, the CDR3 is TGCGCCAGCAGTGAGTCGCCAGGTAATCCCTACGAGCAGTACTTC. Translated, it gives CASSESPGNPYEQYF.

The J gene is TRBJ2-7, the V gene TRBV27; 9 bases fit TRBD1. The V segment lost 5 bases and the J segment 5 bases; nucleotides outside the gene matches: 7. The germline V gene encodes CDR1 MNHEY and CDR2 SMNVEV (reference sequence). CDR3 length equals 14 residues. CDR3 bases: TGTGCCAGCAGTCCAAGGACAGGGGCGGACGAGCAGTACTTC. It specifies CASSPRTGADEQYF.

V is TRBV7-8 and J is TRBJ2-3; TRBD1 aligns across 7 bases. Unmatched junction bases numbered 3, after V lost 4 bases and J lost 2 bases. The CDR3 length is 14 residues. Germline loops: CDR1 SGHVS, CDR2 FQNEAQ. The CDR3 DNA sequence: TGTGCCAGCAGCTCCAGGGGGTTCACAGATACGCAGTATTTT. The encoded protein is CASSSRGFTDTQYF. The complete variable domain, with remaining parts taken from reference TRBV7-8 and TRBJ2-3, reads GAGVSQSPRYKVAKRGQDVALRCDPISGHVSLFWYQQALGQGPEFLTYFQNEAQLDKSGLPSDRFFAERPEGSVSTLKIQRTQQEDSAVYLCASSSRGFTDTQYFGPGTRLTVL.

V usage is TRBV2 and J usage is TRBJ2-7, with 8 bases identical to TRBD2. Germline loops: CDR1 SNHLY, CDR2 FYNNEI. The junction had 10 bases not matched to a gene; V was cut back by 6 bases and J by 0 bases. CDR3 length equals 16 residues. The CDR3 bases are TGTGCCAGCAGCCACGATACTAGCGGTTACTCCTACGAGCAGTACTTC. Its translation is CASSHDTSGYSYEQYF.

The chain couples TRBV27 to TRBJ2-1; 8 positions agree with TRBD2. The CDR3 loop spans 16 amino acids. CDR1 and CDR2 from the germline V gene are MNHEY and SMNVEV (reference sequence). The V gene end was trimmed by 4 bases and the J gene end by 6 bases; junction bases not matched to a gene: 11. The CDR3 DNA reads TGTGCCAGCAGTTCCCTCTCGGGGGGGTTTTTCAATGAGCAGTTCTTC. Translated, it gives CASSSLSGGFFNEQFF.

Here the CDR3 DNA reads TGTGCCAGCAGCTTATACAGCCTCCCTTATTTCGGCTACACCTTC. Translating it yields CASSLYSLPYFGYTF. The chain has TRBV7-8 and TRBJ1-2; D not resolved. Germline V CDR1 and CDR2: SGHVS, FQNEAQ. V lost 2 bases to trimming and J lost 8 bases, with 18 bases between them. The CDR3 is 15 amino acids.

The chain is built from TRBV19 and TRBJ1-5, with 8 bases that match TRBD1. This CDR3 region has 14 residues. Germline CDR1 and CDR2: LNHDA and SQIVND (reference sequence). Trimming took 5 bases from V and 6 from J; bases not matched to a gene: 6. The CDR3 nucleotides read TGTGCCAGTAGTGTAGGACAGGGTATTCAGCCCCAGCATTTT. Residues: CASSVGQGIQPQHF.

The rearrangement uses TRBV10-1 and TRBJ2-7; a weak D match, TRBD1 (6 bases). Germline assignment: CDR1 WNHNN and CDR2 SYGVQD (reference sequence). This CDR3 is 14 amino acids long. Trimming left V 2 bases short and J 5 bases short, with 13 bases between. In nucleotides, the CDR3 is TGCGCCAGCAGTGAGGGTCAGGGGTACGACGAGCAGTACTTC. Translating gives CASSEGQGYDEQYF.